The rows below give T cell receptor beta chains drawn from one sample of a study of blood T cells in healthy people across ages. TCRdb called the 5' RACE reads again in MiXCR, with one record for every CDR3 protein. The data hold 1.5 million to 2 million distinct CDR3 sequences, with 30% to 40% observed a single time. Sequenced material: blood. These receptors were collected from a human donor in good health. The CDR3 runs from the conserved cysteine through the conserved F or W. Each record gives: clone size, J gene, D gene, V gene, CDR3 DNA, CDR3 protein. D genes are given only for firm matches. The size of a clone is reported for some rows only, either as once, few or many, or as a class for expanded clones.

.	TRBJ1-4	.	TRBV10-3	TGTGCCATCAGTAAAGGACAGAGGAATGAAAAACTGTTTTTT	CAISKGQRNEKLFF
few	TRBJ2-3	TRBD2	TRBV29-1	TGCAGCGTGGGAGGACTAGCGGGGGTCGCAGATACGCAGTATTTT	CSVGGLAGVADTQYF
once	TRBJ2-4	.	TRBV28	TGTGCCAGCAGTTTCTACGGTGGGACGGTCAAAAACATTCAGTACTTC	CASSFYGGTVKNIQYF
.	TRBJ1-5	TRBD1	TRBV28	TGTGCCAGCAGGTTCAGGGGGCGAGGCAATCAGCCCCAGCATTTT	CASRFRGRGNQPQHF
.	TRBJ2-1	.	TRBV7-2	TGCGCCAGCAGCTTACAGGGCTACCTTTACAATGAGCAGTTCTTC	CASSLQGYLYNEQFF
.	TRBJ1-2	TRBD1	TRBV6-5	TGTGCCAGCAGGCCCCGGACAGGCTCGACAGGCTACACCTTC	CASRPRTGSTGYTF
.	TRBJ1-1	.	TRBV7-9	TGTGCCAGCAGGCCGACAGGTGGAGGGGACACTGAAGCTTTCTTT	CASRPTGGGDTEAFF
few	TRBJ2-1	.	TRBV28	TGTGCCAGCAGGGGACAATTGGACAATGAGCAGTTCTTC	CASRGQLDNEQFF
once	TRBJ1-4	.	TRBV2	TGTGCCACCCGGACGCATTCAACTAATGAAAAACTGTTTTTT	CATRTHSTNEKLFF
few	TRBJ2-3	.	TRBV4-3	TGCGCCAGCAGCCAGCATAGACTAGGCACAGATACGCAGTATTTT	CASSQHRLGTDTQYF
.	TRBJ1-2	.	TRBV6-6	TGTGCCAGCAGCCGGGGACCAGGGGAGGGCTACACCTTC	CASSRGPGEGYTF
.	TRBJ2-5	.	TRBV29-1	TGCAGCGTTGAAGTATGGCAGCACAAGTACCAAGAGACCCAGTACTTC	CSVEVWQHKYQETQYF
.	TRBJ2-3	.	TRBV7-2	TGTGCCAGCAGCTTATGGGTTTCAGATACGCAGTATTTT	CASSLWVSDTQYF
few	TRBJ1-2	.	TRBV7-9	TGTGCCAGCAGCTTGATGACTGACTATGGCTACACCTTC	CASSLMTDYGYTF
.	TRBJ2-1	TRBD1	TRBV12-3/TRBV12-4	TGTGCCAGCACGAAGACAGGGCCCTTATACAATGAGCAGTTCTTC	CASTKTGPLYNEQFF
.	TRBJ2-7	.	TRBV28	TGTGCCAGCAGCTGGGGGTTAAAGGGGATGGGCGAGGGCTACGAGCAGTACTTC	CASSWGLKGMGEGYEQYF
.	TRBJ2-7	TRBD1	TRBV12-5	TGTGCTAGTGGCCCTGACAGGGCATGGCCCGAGCAGTACTTC	CASGPDRAWPEQYF
.	TRBJ2-4	.	TRBV7-2	TGTGCCAGCAGCTTAATGTACAATGAGCAGTACTTC	CASSLMYNEQYF
.	TRBJ2-3	TRBD2	TRBV7-3	TGTGCCAGCAGTTACAACCTGGCGGGGGGGAGCACAGATACGCAGTATTTT	CASSYNLAGGSTDTQYF
few	TRBJ2-1	TRBD2	TRBV5-1	TGCGCCAGCAAGGTCGGAATGGCGGGGGGGCAAAATAACAATGAGCAGTTCTTC	CASKVGMAGGQNNNEQFF
.	TRBJ2-3	TRBD2	TRBV20-1	TGCAGTGCTGGTAGACTAGCGGGGGCCCTCACAGATACGCAGTATTTT	CSAGRLAGALTDTQYF
few	TRBJ2-7	TRBD2	TRBV4-3	TGCGCCAGCAGCCAAGTGACTAGCGGGGGGACCTCCTACGAGCAGTACTTC	CASSQVTSGGTSYEQYF
.	TRBJ2-7	.	TRBV24-1	TGTGCCACCAGCGGCACTTCCTACGAGCAGTACTTC	CATSGTSYEQYF
few	TRBJ2-1	.	TRBV20-1	TGCAGTGCTAACCACCGGGATAAAGGTTACAATGAGCAGTTCTTC	CSANHRDKGYNEQFF
few	TRBJ2-5	.	TRBV4-3	TGCGCCAGCAGCCAGGGGAACAGGGCTCAAGAGACCCAGTACTTC	CASSQGNRAQETQYF
few	TRBJ2-4	.	TRBV20-1	TGCAGTGCTAGAGATACCGTCCAGTACCTAGCCAAAAACATTCAGTACTTC	CSARDTVQYLAKNIQYF
once	TRBJ2-5	.	TRBV5-6	TGTGCCAGCAGCTTGAGAGGGGTGGGGACCCAGTACTTC	CASSLRGVGTQYF
.	TRBJ1-6	.	TRBV7-2	TGTGCCAGCAGCCCTCCCGGGGATTCACCCCTCCACTTT	CASSPPGDSPLHF
few	TRBJ1-5	.	TRBV30	TGTGCCTGGAGTCTCTGGAGCAATCAGCCCCAGCATTTT	CAWSLWSNQPQHF
.	TRBJ1-2	TRBD1	TRBV29-1	TGCAGCGCATCCGGGACAGATATAGGCTACACCTTC	CSASGTDIGYTF
once	TRBJ1-1	.	TRBV7-3	TGTGCCAGCAGCCTTCAGGGAAACACTGAAGTTTTCTTT	CASSLQGNTEVFF
.	TRBJ2-3	TRBD1	TRBV7-2	TGTGCCAACAGCTACAGCAGGGGACAGGGCACAGATACGCAGTATTTT	CANSYSRGQGTDTQYF
few	TRBJ2-1	TRBD2	TRBV15	TGTGCCACCAGCAGAGAAGGCGGCTGGGGACTAGCAGTCCATGAGCAGTTCTTC	CATSREGGWGLAVHEQFF
.	TRBJ2-1	TRBD2	TRBV11-2	TGTGCCAGCAGCCAGACTAGCTTAGAGAATGAGCAGTTCTTC	CASSQTSLENEQFF
.	TRBJ1-1	.	TRBV29-1	TGCAGCACTGAGGGGGGAGGCACTGAAGCTTTCTTT	CSTEGGGTEAFF
.	TRBJ2-7	TRBD1	TRBV30	TGTGCCTGGAGTCCCCCTCGGACAGGGAACTCCTACGAGCAGTACTTC	CAWSPPRTGNSYEQYF
.	TRBJ2-2	.	TRBV4-3	TGCGCCAGCAGCCAAGAAGACGGCACCGGGGAGCTGTTTTTT	CASSQEDGTGELFF
.	TRBJ1-5	.	TRBV7-2	TGTGCCAGCAGCGCGGGGCCTCCAGGACAGCCCCAGCATTTT	CASSAGPPGQPQHF
.	TRBJ2-7	TRBD1	TRBV6-6	TGTGCCAGCAGTTACTCGGGACAGGTATCCTACGAGCAGTACTTC	CASSYSGQVSYEQYF
.	TRBJ1-5	.	TRBV28	TGTGCCAGCAGATTAACAGGCTATAGCAATCAGCCCCAGCATTTT	CASRLTGYSNQPQHF
.	TRBJ2-3	TRBD1	TRBV13	TGTGCCAGCAGCCATCTACAGGGGACGAGCACAGATACGCAGTATTTT	CASSHLQGTSTDTQYF
.	TRBJ1-2	.	TRBV28	TGTGCCAGCAGCCCAATCGACTTAGCGGGTCGTGGTGGAAGTGGCTACACCTTC	CASSPIDLAGRGGSGYTF
once	TRBJ2-3	TRBD2	TRBV4-3	TGCGCCAGCAGCCAGGGGACTAGCGGGGGCGAGGCAGATACGCAGTATTTT	CASSQGTSGGEADTQYF
few	TRBJ2-1	.	TRBV20-1	TGCAGTGCTGACGGACGGGGAATGTACAATGAGCAGTTCTTC	CSADGRGMYNEQFF
few	TRBJ2-1	TRBD2	TRBV27	TGTGCCAGCAGTTTCGTTGGCGGGGGGGCTGGGGATGAGCAGTTCTTC	CASSFVGGGAGDEQFF
.	TRBJ1-2	.	TRBV29-1	TGCAGCGTTGAAGACGGGGAAGCTAACTATGGCTACACCTTC	CSVEDGEANYGYTF
.	TRBJ1-1	.	TRBV4-1	TGCGCCAGCAGCCAAGATCGTCGGGGGTCCGAAGCTTTCTTT	CASSQDRRGSEAFF
.	TRBJ2-7	.	TRBV20-1	TGCAGTGCTGGCTATCCCTACGAGCAGTACTTC	CSAGYPYEQYF
few	TRBJ1-5	.	TRBV12-3/TRBV12-4	TGTGCCAGCAGTTCTCAGGTAAATCAGCCCCAGCATTTT	CASSSQVNQPQHF
.	TRBJ2-3	.	TRBV11-2	TGTGCCAGCAGCTTAGGGGTGTTGAGGGGCCCAGGCACAGATACGCAGTATTTT	CASSLGVLRGPGTDTQYF
few	TRBJ2-1	.	TRBV7-3	TGTGCCAGCAGCTCGGGGGGCATCTCTTACAATGAGCAGTTCTTC	CASSSGGISYNEQFF
.	TRBJ2-6	TRBD2	TRBV11-1	TGTGCCAGCAGCTTCAGGACCATAGCGGGGGACAGCTCTGGGGCCAACGTCCTGACTTTC	CASSFRTIAGDSSGANVLTF
few	TRBJ1-2	TRBD1	TRBV29-1	TGCAGCGTCATGGGACAGGCTTTTCAATATGGCTACACCTTC	CSVMGQAFQYGYTF
.	TRBJ2-7	.	TRBV3-1	TGTGCCAGCAGCCAAGAAAACTACTACGAGCAGTACTTC	CASSQENYYEQYF
once	TRBJ2-7	.	TRBV24-1	TGTGCCACCAGTGATGCCGCAGGGGTATACAATGAGCAGTACTTC	CATSDAAGVYNEQYF